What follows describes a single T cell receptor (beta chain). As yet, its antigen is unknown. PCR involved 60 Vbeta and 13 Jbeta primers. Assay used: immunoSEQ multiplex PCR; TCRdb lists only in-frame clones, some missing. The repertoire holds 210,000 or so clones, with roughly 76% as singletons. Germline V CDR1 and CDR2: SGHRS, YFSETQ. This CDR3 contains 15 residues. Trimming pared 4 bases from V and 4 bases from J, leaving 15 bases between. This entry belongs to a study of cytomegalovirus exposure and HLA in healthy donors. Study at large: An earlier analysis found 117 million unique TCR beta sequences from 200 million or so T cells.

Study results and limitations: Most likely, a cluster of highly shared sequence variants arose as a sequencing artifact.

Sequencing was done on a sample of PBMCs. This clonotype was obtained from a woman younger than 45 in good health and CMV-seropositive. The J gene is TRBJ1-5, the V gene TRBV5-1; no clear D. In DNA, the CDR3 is TGCGCCAGCAGCGAGGGCCAGGCCCGAAATCAGCCCCAGCATTTT. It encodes CASSEGQARNQPQHF.